The 8 T cell receptor beta chains in this list originate from one sample, sequenced in a study of T cells after somatic rescue of genetic block. Sequencing was performed with immunoSEQ multiplex PCR; in TCRdb, only in-frame clones are kept and a portion is missing. The sample has 14,000 to 15,000 clones; approximately 76% are singletons. Sequenced: peripheral blood mononuclear cells (PBMCs). The receptors were gathered from a boy aged 5-17 years.

This clone is judged medium-sized. This chain uses TRBV21-1 with TRBJ1-1. TRBV21-1 is an annotated pseudogene. This CDR3 is 16 amino acids long. The CDR3 loop is CASSPEDHLDSTEAFF. DNA of the CDR3: TGTGCCAGCAGCCCAGAGGACCACTTAGATAGCACTGAAGCTTTCTTT.

The V call is TRBV13, the J call TRBJ2-3, with 10 bases fitting TRBD1. J gave up 2 bases and V 5 bases, and 7 bases lay outside the gene matches. The CDR3 runs to 16 residues. Germline CDR1 reads PRHDT; CDR2 reads FYEKMQ (reference sequence). This CDR3 reads CASSLQTGGLTDTQYF. In nucleotides, the CDR3 is TGTGCCAGCAGCCTCCAGACAGGGGGCCTCACAGATACGCAGTATTTT.

This clone was seen more than once but under ten times. CDR3 loop: CASSPGPSVGEQYF. In DNA form, the CDR3 reads TGTGCCAGCAGCCCGGGACCGTCGGTAGGAGAGCAGTACTTC. The chain joins TRBV11-3 to TRBJ2-7; D is possibly TRBD1 or TRBD2 (5 bases each). The CDR3 length is 14 residues. Trimming removed 5 bases from V and 7 bases from J, with 18 bases in between. CDR1 SGHNT and CDR2 YENEEA come from the germline V gene.

This clone was counted a few times. The chain links TRBV9 to TRBJ1-2; 7 bases line up with TRBD1. The CDR3 totals 15 residues. In germline, CDR1 is SGDLS, CDR2 YYNGEE. Unmatched junction bases numbered 8, after V lost 0 bases and J lost 6 bases. The CDR3 bases are TGTGCCAGCAGCGTAGCTCCGGACAGGTTGGATGGCTACACCTTC. Protein product: CASSVAPDRLDGYTF.

The chain uses TRBV7-9 and TRBJ1-2; perhaps TRBD1 as D (5 bases). Trimming took 3 bases from V and 6 from J, leaving 11 bases between them. This CDR3 is built from 13 residues. Germline lookup yields CDR1 SEHNR and CDR2 FQNEAQ (reference sequence). Here the CDR3 reads CASSLGGSDGYTF. The CDR3 bases are TGTGCCAGCAGCTTGGGGGGATCGGATGGCTACACCTTC.

The chain uses TRBV19 and TRBJ2-1; the D is unclear. V lost 5 bases, J lost 7 bases, and 21 bases lay in between. The CDR3 has 16 amino acids. The germline CDR1 and CDR2 sequences are LNHDA and SQIVND (reference sequence). The CDR3 here is CASSLSPLKGTNEQFF. The CDR3 nucleotides are TGTGCCAGTAGTCTGAGTCCATTAAAAGGTACGAATGAGCAGTTCTTC.

The sample holds one count of this clone. CDR3 DNA: TGTGCCAGCAGAGGGGTAGGTCTGAACACTGAAGCTTTCTTT. It translates to CASRGVGLNTEAFF. The chain combines TRBV7-9 with TRBJ1-1; D is possibly TRBD1 (5 bases). This CDR3 comprises 14 residues. The germline gives CDR1 SEHNR, CDR2 FQNEAQ (reference sequence). The V end lost 6 bases, the J end lost 0 bases, and 11 bases lay between the germline ends.

The V call is TRBV11-2, the J call TRBJ2-1; D is unresolved. Germline V gene data show CDR1 as SGHAT and CDR2 as FQNNGV. Trimming stripped 5 bases from V and 15 bases from J, with 11 bases between. The CDR3 extends over 10 amino acids. The chain's CDR3 is CASSPQARFF. The CDR3 bases are TGTGCCAGCAGCCCTCAGGCGCGGTTCTTC.